Following are 11 T cell receptor beta chains from one sample sequenced in a study of PD-1 blockade in mismatch repair-deficient tumors. The table came from immunoSEQ multiplex PCR; TCRdb's copy has only in-frame clones and leaves some out. The table lists 15,000 to 25,000 clones, roughly 87% of them singletons. The input for sequencing was PBMCs, taken 52 weeks after starting pembrolizumab. These receptors came from an adult with mismatch repair-deficient cancer.

The chain links TRBV29-1 to TRBJ2-5; D is perhaps TRBD2 (6 bases). The CDR3 covers 14 residues. V dropped 2 bases and J dropped 0 bases, with 10 bases sitting between them. CDR1 SQVTM and CDR2 ANQGSEA come from the germline V gene. CDR3 amino acids: CSVELAEYQETQYF. In DNA form, the CDR3 reads TGCAGCGTTGAATTAGCGGAGTACCAAGAGACCCAGTACTTC.

The CDR3 bases are TGTGCCAGCAGCTTAGTAAACAGTGACACTGAAGCTTTCTTT. Amino acid sequence: CASSLVNSDTEAFF. The genes are TRBV7-9 and TRBJ1-1; D remains unclear. Trimming left V 1 base short and J 3 bases short, with 9 bases between. The CDR3 totals 14 residues. Germline V gene lookup returns CDR1 SEHNR and CDR2 FQNEAQ (reference sequence).

This chain connects TRBV27 to TRBJ2-1, with 10 nucleotides matching TRBD2. Germline-derived CDR1 and CDR2 are MNHEY and SMNVEV (reference sequence). Trimming removed 5 bases from V and 3 bases from J; junction bases left unmatched: 25. This CDR3 spans 22 amino acids. The CDR3 region is CASSLMKLGLADEAGHYNEQFF. The CDR3 DNA reads TGTGCCAGCAGTCTGATGAAACTAGGACTAGCGGATGAAGCGGGGCACTACAATGAGCAGTTCTTC.

This chain connects TRBV7-8 to TRBJ2-3, with D possibly TRBD2 on 5 matching bases. The germline V gene encodes CDR1 SGHVS and CDR2 FQNEAQ. There are 16 residues in the CDR3. V was cut by 5 bases and J by 5 bases, with 20 bases left in between. The CDR3 sequence: CASSPEPLEAEDTQYF. The CDR3 nucleotides are TGTGCCAGCAGCCCAGAGCCTCTAGAAGCGGAAGATACGCAGTATTTT.

The chain carries TRBV28 and TRBJ1-3, with 7 bases aligning to TRBD1. This CDR3 spans 16 amino acids. Germline values: CDR1 MDHEN, CDR2 SYDVKM. Losses at the gene ends were 7 bases for V and 4 bases for J; bases not matched to a gene: 13. DNA of the CDR3: TGTGCCAGCAATACCGGCGCGACAGGGAAAGGAAACACCATATATTTT. Protein sequence: CASNTGATGKGNTIYF. Complete variable domain (other parts from reference TRBV28 and TRBJ1-3): DVKVTQSSRYLVKRTGEKVFLECVQDMDHENMFWYRQDPGLGLRLIYFSYDVKMKEKGDIPEGYSVSREKKERFSLILESASTNQTSMYLCASNTGATGKGNTIYFGEGSWLTVV.

This rearrangement joins TRBV5-1 to TRBJ1-1; TRBD1 matches at 7 bases. The CDR3 has 14 residues. After removal of 1 base from V and 4 bases from J, the junction contained 4 bases not matched to a gene. Germline loops: CDR1 SGHRS, CDR2 YFSETQ. The CDR3 nucleotides are TGCGCCAGCAGCTTGACAGGGGCCAGCACTGAAGCTTTCTTT. It specifies CASSLTGASTEAFF.

This clone appeared a few times. The chain couples TRBV27 to TRBJ2-7, with D maybe TRBD1 (5 bases). The germline CDR1 and CDR2 sequences are MNHEY and SMNVEV (reference sequence). Trimming removed 0 bases at V and 2 bases at J, with 11 bases between. The CDR3 totals 15 residues. The CDR3 spells CASSLSSSGTYEQYF. The CDR3 DNA follows: TGTGCCAGCAGTTTATCGTCTTCAGGGACCTACGAGCAGTACTTC.

This clone was counted only a few times. V is TRBV7-3 and J is TRBJ2-1; possible D gene TRBD2, 6 bases. The CDR3 runs to 15 residues. Germline loops: CDR1 SGHTA, CDR2 FQGTGA. The V end lost 6 bases, the J end lost 0 bases, and 12 bases lay between the germline ends. CDR3 loop: CASSASASSYNEQFF. For the CDR3, the DNA is TGTGCCAGCAGTGCTAGCGCGAGCTCCTACAATGAGCAGTTCTTC.

The J gene is TRBJ2-7, the V gene TRBV11-2; 11 positions agree with TRBD2. Unmatched junction bases numbered 11, after V lost 5 bases and J lost 2 bases. Looked up from germline, CDR1 is SGHAT and CDR2 is FQNNGV. The CDR3 contains 17 residues. For the CDR3, the DNA is TGTGCCAGCAGCCAATATAGCGGGAGGGGATTTCCCTACGAGCAGTACTTC. Residues: CASSQYSGRGFPYEQYF.

The chain is built from TRBV10-3 and TRBJ1-4, with 9 bases matching TRBD1. The CDR3 covers 16 residues. V dropped 5 bases and J dropped 4; count of bases not matched to a gene: 8. The germline CDR1 and CDR2 sequences are ENHRY and SYGVKD. The DNA of the CDR3 is TGTGCCATCAGTCCTACAGGGGGCGTGGATAATGAAAAACTGTTTTTT. Translating gives CAISPTGGVDNEKLFF.

The chain couples TRBV6-5 to TRBJ1-2; tentative D call: TRBD1 (6 bases). This CDR3 is 13 amino acids long. In germline, CDR1 is MNHEY, CDR2 SVGAGI. Trimming took off 6 bases at V and 2 bases at J, with 10 bases between the two ends. The CDR3 DNA follows: TGTGCCAGCAGACTCGACAGGAACTATGGCTACACCTTC. It specifies CASRLDRNYGYTF.